This TCR beta chain was sequenced in a study of blood T cell repertoires in COVID-19. The method was immunoSEQ multiplex PCR; TCRdb's version includes in-frame clones alone and lacks a portion of them. The data show 70,000 or so clones, roughly nine tenths seen once. Germline trimming cut 6 bases from V and 6 bases from J; bases unmatched to any gene: 11. Germline assignment: CDR1 MDHEN and CDR2 SYDVKM. The CDR3 length is 16 residues. The sequence was collected from a man between 50 and 59 years old with acute or convalescent COVID-19. Material: peripheral blood. The rearrangement uses TRBV28 and TRBJ1-5; TRBD1 matches 10 bases. The DNA for the CDR3 is TGTGCCAGCAGCCCACCGACAGGGGGCACGGGTCAGCCCCAGCATTTT. This gives the protein CASSPPTGGTGQPQHF.